Reported below is one T cell receptor beta chain. Its antigen remains unidentified. An end of the junction does not agree with germline; a read error may underlie this. The CDR3 contains 18 residues. Germline V lookup: CDR1 SGHDT, CDR2 YYEEEE. These data belong to a study of breast tumors, draining lymph nodes, adjacent tissues. Overall study findings and caveats: Tumors had less TCR diversity than lymph nodes, more than nontumor tissue. Findings are consistent with lymph node origin and intratumoral expansion of most tumor T cells. Tumor T cell lymph node origin was a supported hypothesis, not proven.

MiXCR, run by TCRdb on the multiplex PCR reads, gives a single entry per CDR3 protein. The sample shows 200,000 or so distinct CDR3 sequences, roughly 29% of them seen only once. Axillary draining lymph nodes of breast cancer patients supplied the node samples. The source of this sequence is a female donor with breast cancer. Some clones in this sample may be carry-over from other donors' samples. The chain carries TRBV5-6 and TRBJ1-6; 7 bases map to TRBD1. Sequenced input: axillary lymph node tissue. This chain's CDR3 is CASSQDPPETGPNSPPHF. The CDR3 nucleotides are TGTGCCAGCAGCCAAGACCCCCCCGAGACAGGGCCGAATTCACCCCCCCACTTT.